One sample yielded the 17 T cell receptor beta chains listed below, sequenced in a study of blood T cell repertoires in COVID-19. The repertoire was sequenced with immunoSEQ multiplex PCR; TCRdb's copy has only in-frame clones and lacks some. The data show 100,000 to 150,000 clones, around 87% seen once. Sequencing was done on a sample of peripheral blood. The receptors originated from an older woman with acute or convalescent COVID-19.

The chain has TRBV18 and TRBJ1-2; 7 bases are a match to TRBD1. Germline V gene lookup returns CDR1 KGHSH and CDR2 LQKENI. V shed 0 bases and J 3 bases; nucleotides not matched to a gene: 7. The CDR3 has 16 amino acids. DNA of the CDR3: TGTGCCAGCTCACCACCGAGGGCAGGGGGAGACTATGGCTACACCTTC. Residues: CASSPPRAGGDYGYTF.

The chain links TRBV2 to TRBJ2-2; TRBD2 might be the D (6 bases). CDR1 is SNHLY and CDR2 is FYNNEI in the germline V gene. This CDR3 contains 15 residues. Trimming shortened V by 7 bases and J by 2 bases, and 14 bases separated the two germline ends. CDR3 region: CASNGLALNTGELFF. The CDR3 DNA is TGTGCCAGCAACGGGCTAGCGCTTAACACCGGGGAGCTGTTTTTT.

This clone is a singleton in its sample. The chain is built from TRBV5-1 and TRBJ2-1; 12 nucleotides line up with TRBD2. Losses at the gene ends were 2 bases for V and 7 bases for J; bases not matched to a gene: 13. The CDR3 contains 18 residues. The V gene's germline CDR1 is SGHRS and CDR2 YFSETQ. The CDR3 loop is CASSFSTSLAGGINEQFF. The CDR3 region has the DNA TGCGCCAGCAGCTTCTCAACTTCCCTAGCGGGAGGGATTAATGAGCAGTTCTTC.

The chain links TRBV19 to TRBJ1-2, with 10 nucleotides matching TRBD1. Trimming removed 3 bases from V and 4 bases from J; junction bases left unmatched: 2. The germline gives CDR1 LNHDA, CDR2 SQIVND (reference sequence). The CDR3 consists of 14 residues. DNA of the CDR3: TGTGCCAGTAGTATGGGACAGGGGTCCTATGGCTACACCTTC. Protein product: CASSMGQGSYGYTF. Combining the CDR3 with reference TRBV19 and TRBJ1-2 gives the whole variable domain DGGITQSPKYLFRKEGQNVTLSCEQNLNHDAMYWYRQDPGQGLRLIYYSQIVNDFQKGDIAEGYSVSREKKESFPLTVTSAQKNPTAFYLCASSMGQGSYGYTFGSGTRLTVV.

The chain is built from TRBV13 and TRBJ2-2, with TRBD2 matching 13 bases. V lost 5 bases and J lost 7; bases outside the gene matches: 7. Germline CDR1 reads PRHDT; CDR2 reads FYEKMQ (reference sequence). The CDR3 consists of 16 residues. The CDR3: CASSLRTSGSGGELFF. DNA for the CDR3: TGTGCCAGCAGCCTTCGGACTAGCGGGAGTGGCGGGGAGCTGTTTTTT.

The chain combines TRBV11-2 with TRBJ1-1; no clear D. Trimming cost V 2 bases and J 0 bases, with 7 bases left between them. The CDR3 is 14 amino acids. CDR1 and CDR2 from the germline V gene are SGHAT and FQNNGV. This CDR3 reads CASSLSGMNTEAFF. CDR3 in DNA: TGTGCCAGCAGCTTATCGGGAATGAACACTGAAGCTTTCTTT.

This chain links TRBV19 with TRBJ1-1, with TRBD1 as a possible D gene (6 bases). The CDR3 consists of 15 residues. Looked up from germline, CDR1 is LNHDA and CDR2 is SQIVND (reference sequence). The V gene lost 6 bases and the J gene lost 5 bases, with 19 bases spanning the gap. The CDR3 nucleotides are TGTGCCAGTAGCGCTTCGTCAGGGGTAGGGACTGAAGCTTTCTTT. Encoded protein: CASSASSGVGTEAFF.

The CDR3: CSVRQGTDTGELFF. Here the CDR3 DNA reads TGCAGCGTTCGACAGGGCACCGACACCGGGGAGCTGTTTTTT. The gene calls are TRBV29-1 and TRBJ2-2, with 7 bases matching TRBD1. CDR1 is SQVTM and CDR2 is ANQGSEA in the germline V gene. There are 14 residues in the CDR3. V trimming: 5 bases; J trimming: 3 bases; junction bases outside the gene matches: 6.

The chain carries TRBV28 and TRBJ1-5; D uncertain. The germline gives CDR1 MDHEN, CDR2 SYDVKM. Deletions cut 3 bases from V and 9 bases from J, with 15 bases between. CDR3 length: 14 amino acids. CDR3 DNA sequence: TGTGCCAGCAGTTTTGCGGCGCCCAACCCGCCCCAGCATTTT. This translates into CASSFAAPNPPQHF.

DNA of the CDR3: TGTGCCAGCAGACTGGGGGGGAATCAGCCCCAGCATTTT. Translating it yields CASRLGGNQPQHF. The chain has TRBV12-3 or TRBV12-4 and TRBJ1-5; D is possibly TRBD1 (5 bases). Deletions cut 6 bases from V and 4 bases from J, with 10 bases between. The CDR3 extends over 13 amino acids.

The chain links TRBV7-3 to TRBJ2-2; D remains ambiguous. Trimming took off 2 bases at V and 6 bases at J, with 4 bases between the two ends. Per the germline V gene, CDR1 is SGHTA and CDR2 is FQGTGA. The length of the CDR3 is 12 residues. The CDR3: CASSLSAGELFF. The CDR3 DNA sequence: TGTGCCAGCAGCTTATCGGCCGGGGAGCTGTTTTTT.

The chain uses TRBV24-1 and TRBJ1-3, with no clear D. This CDR3 has 15 amino acids. V lost 6 bases to trimming and J lost 0 bases, with 11 bases between them. Germline loops: CDR1 KGHDR, CDR2 SFDVKD. CDR3 loop: CATSPGSHSGNTIYF. CDR3 in DNA: TGTGCCACCAGTCCGGGGTCCCACTCTGGAAACACCATATATTTT.

The gene calls are TRBV5-1 and TRBJ2-7; D may be TRBD1 (5 bases). The CDR3 is 15 amino acids. Trimming left V 5 bases short and J 3 bases short, with 18 bases between. In germline, CDR1 is SGHRS, CDR2 YFSETQ. The CDR3: CASSRPSLDSYEQYV. The CDR3 DNA is TGCGCCAGCAGTCGCCCTTCTCTCGACAGCTACGAGCAGTACGTC.

The chain is built from TRBV2 and TRBJ1-5; D is unresolved. The germline V gene encodes CDR1 SNHLY and CDR2 FYNNEI. Between the trimmed V and J ends, which lost 5 bases and 2 bases, there was a span of 13 bases. This CDR3 region has 15 residues. CDR3 residues: CASSNEGLRNQPQHF. The CDR3 DNA reads TGTGCCAGCAGTAACGAGGGTTTACGCAATCAGCCCCAGCATTTT.

V and J are TRBV5-1 and TRBJ2-1; the match to TRBD2 covers 11 bases. J lost 4 bases, V lost 4 bases, and 10 bases had no gene match. Germline V gene data show CDR1 as SGHRS and CDR2 as YFSETQ. CDR3 length equals 17 residues. CDR3 amino acids: CASSPEVLAGGYNEQFF. As DNA, the CDR3 is TGCGCCAGCAGCCCGGAGGTCCTAGCGGGAGGTTACAATGAGCAGTTCTTC.

V usage is TRBV7-9 and J usage is TRBJ1-2, with TRBD1 as a possible D gene (6 bases). Germline CDR1 reads SEHNR; CDR2 reads FQNEAQ (reference sequence). The V end lost 1 base, the J end lost 8 bases, and 17 bases lay between the germline ends. This CDR3 region has 15 residues. CDR3 amino acids: CASSLEALQGEGYTF. In DNA, the CDR3 is TGTGCCAGCAGCTTAGAAGCATTACAGGGAGAGGGCTACACCTTC.

The CDR3: CASSQDFGVADYGYTF. Here the CDR3 DNA reads TGCGCCAGCAGCCAGGACTTTGGAGTAGCGGATTATGGCTACACCTTC. The rearrangement joins TRBV4-1 to TRBJ1-2; no definite D call. The CDR3 consists of 16 residues. The germline CDR1 and CDR2 sequences are MGHRA and YSYEKL. V was cut by 3 bases and J by 5 bases, with 19 bases left in between.